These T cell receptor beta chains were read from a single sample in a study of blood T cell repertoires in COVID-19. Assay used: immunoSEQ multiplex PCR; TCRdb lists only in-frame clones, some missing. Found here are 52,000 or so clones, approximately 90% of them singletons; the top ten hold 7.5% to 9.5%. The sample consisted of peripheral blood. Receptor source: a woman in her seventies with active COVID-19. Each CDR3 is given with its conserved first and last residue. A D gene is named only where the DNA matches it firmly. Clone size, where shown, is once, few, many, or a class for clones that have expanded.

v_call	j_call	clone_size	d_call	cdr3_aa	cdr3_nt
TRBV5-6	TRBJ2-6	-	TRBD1	CASDRGAGANVLTF	TGTGCCAGTGACAGGGGGGCTGGGGCCAACGTCCTGACTTTC
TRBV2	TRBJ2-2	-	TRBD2	CASSGVTGRDSGDTGELFF	TGTGCCAGCAGTGGGGTCACAGGGAGGGATAGCGGGGACACCGGGGAGCTGTTTTTT
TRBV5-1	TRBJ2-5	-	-	CASSLGLVGGTQYF	TGCGCCAGCAGCTTGGGACTTGTAGGGGGGACCCAGTACTTC
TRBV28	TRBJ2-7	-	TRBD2	CASTSGNDEQYF	TGTGCCAGCACCAGCGGGAACGACGAGCAGTACTTC
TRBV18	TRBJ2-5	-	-	CASSPGQGETQYF	TGTGCCAGCTCACCGGGTCAGGGGGAGACCCAGTACTTC
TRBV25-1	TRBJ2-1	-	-	CASSRRVGDEQFF	TGTGCCAGCAGCCGGCGGGTCGGTGATGAGCAGTTCTTC
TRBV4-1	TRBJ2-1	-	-	CASSQVGVEQFF	TGCGCCAGCAGCCAAGTCGGGGTGGAGCAGTTCTTC
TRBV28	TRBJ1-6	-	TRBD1	CASRETGSYNSPLHF	TGTGCCAGCAGAGAGACAGGGTCCTATAATTCACCCCTCCACTTT
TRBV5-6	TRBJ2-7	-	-	CASSLGPRDEQYF	TGTGCCAGCAGCTTGGGGCCACGGGACGAGCAGTACTTC
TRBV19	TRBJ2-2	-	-	CASSILGAAGELFF	TGTGCCAGTAGTATACTAGGGGCCGCCGGGGAGCTGTTTTTT
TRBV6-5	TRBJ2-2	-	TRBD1	CASRPDRANTGELFF	TGTGCCAGCAGACCCGACAGGGCGAACACCGGGGAGCTGTTTTTT
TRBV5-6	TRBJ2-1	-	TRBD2	CASSPSSGRYNEQFF	TGTGCCAGCAGCCCCTCTAGCGGGAGGTACAATGAGCAGTTCTTC
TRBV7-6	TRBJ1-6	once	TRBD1	CASSLRIPGQGIDSPLHF	TGTGCCAGCAGCTTACGAATTCCGGGACAGGGGATTGATTCACCCCTCCACTTT
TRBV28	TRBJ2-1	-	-	CASTPAGVQYNEQFF	TGTGCCAGCACCCCGGCCGGAGTCCAGTACAATGAGCAGTTCTTC
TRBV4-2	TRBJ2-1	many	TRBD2	CASSLLLAGDNEQFF	TGTGCCAGCAGCCTCCTTCTAGCGGGAGACAATGAGCAGTTCTTC
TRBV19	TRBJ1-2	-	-	CASSMRQGYGYTF	TGTGCCAGTAGTATGAGGCAAGGCTATGGCTACACCTTC
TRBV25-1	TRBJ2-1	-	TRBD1	CASSGQVYNEQFF	TGTGCCAGCAGCGGACAGGTTTACAATGAGCAGTTCTTC
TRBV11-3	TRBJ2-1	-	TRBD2	CASSLGLAGSYNEQFF	TGTGCCAGCAGCTTAGGACTAGCGGGCTCCTACAATGAGCAGTTCTTC
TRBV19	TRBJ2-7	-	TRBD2	CASRPGPGGYEQYF	TGTGCCAGTAGGCCGGGACCGGGGGGCTACGAGCAGTACTTC
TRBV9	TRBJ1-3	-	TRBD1	CASRQGASGNTIYF	TGTGCCAGCCGACAGGGCGCGTCTGGAAACACCATATATTTT
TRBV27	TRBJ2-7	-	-	CASSFDSYEQYF	TGTGCCAGCAGTTTCGACAGCTACGAGCAGTACTTC
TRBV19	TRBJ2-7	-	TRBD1	CASSIRKADRADEQYF	TGTGCCAGTAGTATTCGAAAGGCGGACAGGGCGGACGAGCAGTACTTC
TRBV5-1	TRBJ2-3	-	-	CASSLARSAGTDTQYF	TGCGCCAGCAGCTTGGCTCGGTCGGCAGGAACAGATACGCAGTATTTT
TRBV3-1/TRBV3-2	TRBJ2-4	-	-	CASSPSQNIQYF	TGTGCCAGCAGCCCGAGTCAAAACATTCAGTACTTC
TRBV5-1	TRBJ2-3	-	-	CATKDIQGLADTQYF	TGCGCCACCAAAGATATACAGGGTTTAGCAGATACGCAGTATTTT
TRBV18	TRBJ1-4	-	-	CASSRQAATNEKLFF	TGTGCCAGCTCACGACAGGCTGCAACTAATGAAAAACTGTTTTTT
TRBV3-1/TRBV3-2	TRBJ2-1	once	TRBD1	CASSDRGNEQFF	TGTGCCAGCAGCGACAGGGGGAATGAGCAGTTCTTC
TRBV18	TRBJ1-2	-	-	CASSNPNRVYGYTF	TGTGCCAGCTCAAACCCGAACAGGGTCTATGGCTACACCTTC
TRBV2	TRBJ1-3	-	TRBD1	CASSKQGAPSGNTIYF	TGTGCCAGCAGTAAACAGGGGGCGCCGTCTGGAAACACCATATATTTT
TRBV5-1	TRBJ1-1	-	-	CASSPSRQNTEAFF	TGCGCCAGCAGCCCCTCCCGACAGAACACTGAAGCTTTCTTT
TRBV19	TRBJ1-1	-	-	CASSIVPYEAFF	TGTGCCAGTAGTATTGTCCCCTATGAAGCTTTCTTT
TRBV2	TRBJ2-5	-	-	CASKGGEQETQYF	TGTGCCAGCAAGGGGGGGGAGCAAGAGACCCAGTACTTC
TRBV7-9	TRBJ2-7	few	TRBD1	CASSYTRDSYEQYF	TGTGCCAGCAGTTACACTAGGGACAGCTACGAGCAGTACTTC
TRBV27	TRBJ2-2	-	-	CASSRDGELFF	TGTGCCAGCAGTCGGGACGGGGAGCTGTTTTTT
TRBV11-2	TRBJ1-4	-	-	CASSLDTVGGNEKLFF	TGTGCCAGCAGCTTAGATACCGTCGGGGGGAATGAAAAACTGTTTTTT
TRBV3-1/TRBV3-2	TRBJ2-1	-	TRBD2	CASSPVTSGRDEQFF	TGTGCCAGCAGCCCCGTGACTAGCGGGAGAGATGAGCAGTTCTTC
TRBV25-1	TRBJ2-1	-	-	CASSELDRSQDNEQFF	TGTGCCAGCAGTGAACTCGACAGGAGCCAGGACAATGAGCAGTTCTTC
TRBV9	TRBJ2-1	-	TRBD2	CASSVGTLAGDLNEQFF	TGTGCCAGCAGCGTAGGGACTCTAGCGGGAGATCTCAATGAGCAGTTCTTC
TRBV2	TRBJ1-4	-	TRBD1	CASGTGGVEGEKLFF	TGTGCCAGCGGAACAGGGGGCGTAGAAGGTGAAAAACTGTTTTTT
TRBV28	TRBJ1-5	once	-	CAIGTFSNQPQHF	TGTGCCATCGGGACATTCAGCAATCAGCCCCAGCATTTT
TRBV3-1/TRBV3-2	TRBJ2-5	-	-	CASSHDGGETQYF	TGTGCCAGCAGCCACGACGGAGGCGAGACCCAGTACTTC
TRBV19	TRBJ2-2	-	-	CASSTTIPGTPSTGELFF	TGTGCCAGTAGTACCACAATACCCGGGACACCTTCCACCGGGGAGCTGTTTTTT
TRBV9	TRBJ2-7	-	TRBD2	CASSVAEGLAGGPGEQYF	TGTGCCAGCAGCGTAGCTGAGGGACTAGCGGGAGGGCCCGGGGAGCAGTACTTC
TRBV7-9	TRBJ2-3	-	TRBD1	CASSRVLGQGPMDTQYF	TGTGCCAGCAGCCGGGTTTTGGGACAGGGCCCAATGGATACGCAGTATTTT
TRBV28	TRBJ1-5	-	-	CASRLLSGVANQPQHF	TGTGCCAGCAGACTATTATCGGGGGTTGCCAATCAGCCCCAGCATTTT
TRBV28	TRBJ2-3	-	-	CASRGGQSVGTQYF	TGTGCCAGCAGGGGGGGACAGTCCGTTGGTACGCAGTATTTT
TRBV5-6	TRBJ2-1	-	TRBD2	CASSYSSGSWNEQFF	TGTGCCAGCAGCTATTCTAGCGGGAGTTGGAATGAGCAGTTCTTC
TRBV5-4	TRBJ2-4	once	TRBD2	CASSGTSGTIQYF	TGTGCCAGCAGTGGGACTAGCGGTACCATTCAGTACTTC
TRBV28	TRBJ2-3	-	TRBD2	CASSPEGGRTDTQYF	TGTGCCAGCAGTCCAGAAGGCGGGAGGACAGATACGCAGTATTTT
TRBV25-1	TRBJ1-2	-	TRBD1	CASSKSGTGGTYGYTF	TGTGCCAGCAGTAAAAGCGGGACAGGGGGGACCTATGGCTACACCTTC
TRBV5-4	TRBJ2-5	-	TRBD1	CASSDTGVETQYF	TGTGCCAGCAGCGATACAGGGGTTGAGACCCAGTACTTC
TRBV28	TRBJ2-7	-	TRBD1	CATLGTGIVEQYF	TGTGCCACCTTAGGGACAGGGATCGTGGAGCAGTACTTC
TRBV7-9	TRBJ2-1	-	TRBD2	CASSPRELAGADEQFF	TGTGCCAGCAGCCCCCGGGAGCTAGCGGGAGCGGATGAGCAGTTCTTC
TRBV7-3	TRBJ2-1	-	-	CASSIGLSEQFF	TGTGCCAGCAGCATCGGACTAAGTGAGCAGTTCTTC
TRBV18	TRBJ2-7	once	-	CASSPAGGTYEQYF	TGTGCCAGCTCACCGGCAGGAGGAACCTACGAGCAGTACTTC
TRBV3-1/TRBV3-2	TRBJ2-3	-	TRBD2	CASSRGLAWSQADTQYF	TGTGCCAGCAGTCGAGGACTAGCTTGGTCCCAAGCAGATACGCAGTATTTT
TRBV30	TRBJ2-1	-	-	CAWSRTNEQFF	TGTGCCTGGTCCAGAACCAATGAGCAGTTCTTC